Listed here are 31 T cell receptor beta chains from one sample, sequenced in a study of T cell responses to AZD1222 COVID-19 vaccine. Assay used: immunoSEQ multiplex PCR; TCRdb lists only in-frame clones, some missing. The data contain some 80,000 clones, 90% of them singletons. The source material was peripheral blood, sampled 28 days after the second AZD1222 dose. Every receptor here comes from an adult who received the AZD1222 COVID-19 vaccine.

V is TRBV7-9 and J is TRBJ2-1; 7 bases fit TRBD1. The CDR3 is made up of 16 amino acids. Losses at the gene ends were 8 bases for V and 0 bases for J; bases not matched to a gene: 10. Germline V gene sequence: CDR1 SEHNR, CDR2 FQNEAQ (reference sequence). CDR3 coding DNA: TGTGCCAGCGCAAAACAGGGGCAAAGCTCCTACAATGAGCAGTTCTTC. Translating it yields CASAKQGQSSYNEQFF.

This clone was observed a handful of times. The J gene is TRBJ1-1, the V gene TRBV7-3; D ambiguous. V was clipped by 5 bases and J by 8 bases, with 15 bases between them. The germline V gene has CDR1 SGHTA and CDR2 FQGTGA. CDR3 length: 13 residues. The CDR3 spells CASSPEPGREAFF. CDR3 sequence (DNA): TGTGCCAGCAGCCCCGAACCGGGGAGGGAAGCTTTCTTT.

V gene TRBV5-4 combines with J gene TRBJ2-3; D call uncertain. Germline V lookup: CDR1 SGHNT, CDR2 YYREEE (reference sequence). V lost 6 bases, J lost 0 bases, and 17 bases lay in between. This CDR3 is 16 amino acids long. The CDR3 DNA is TGTGCCAGCACCACACCCGGAATCGCTAGCACAGATACGCAGTATTTT. It codes for CASTTPGIASTDTQYF.

This clone was observed a single time. V gene TRBV4-2 combines with J gene TRBJ1-2; perhaps TRBD1 as D (5 bases). The V end was cut by 3 bases, the J end by 3 bases, with 14 bases between. Germline V lookup: CDR1 LGHNA, CDR2 YNFKEQ. The CDR3 has 15 amino acids. The DNA for the CDR3 is TGTGCCAGCAGCCAGGCCGGGACGGGTTACTATGGCTACACCTTC. This codes for CASSQAGTGYYGYTF.

The rearrangement uses TRBV27 and TRBJ1-2; 7 bases are a match to TRBD1. This CDR3 contains 15 residues. V gave up 7 bases and J gave up 4 bases; unmatched junction bases: 12. The germline V gene encodes CDR1 MNHEY and CDR2 SMNVEV (reference sequence). CDR3 in amino acids: CASNPLRGPIYGYTF. CDR3 coding DNA: TGTGCCAGCAACCCCCTAAGGGGGCCTATCTATGGCTACACCTTC.

With respect to this clone: The same CDR3 arises from other DNA sequences in this sample as well. V gene TRBV27 combines with J gene TRBJ2-7; unclear D gene. Germline CDR1 reads MNHEY; CDR2 reads SMNVEV (reference sequence). This CDR3 has 11 residues. Trimming stripped 5 bases from V and 4 bases from J, with 6 bases between. CDR3 nucleotides: TGTGCCAGCAGTCTAGGGTACGAGCAGTACTTC. Translation gives CASSLGYEQYF.

The J gene is TRBJ2-7, the V gene TRBV6-5; TRBD2 aligns across 8 bases. Germline assignment: CDR1 MNHEY and CDR2 SVGAGI. The ends lost 5 bases at V and 4 bases at J; junction bases unmatched: 7. This CDR3 region has 14 residues. The CDR3 coding sequence is TGTGCCAGCAGTCTTAGCGGGGAAGTTTACGAGCAGTACTTC. Encoded protein: CASSLSGEVYEQYF.

This chain connects TRBV10-3 to TRBJ2-2, with D tentatively TRBD1 or TRBD2 (6 bases each). The V end was cut by 2 bases, the J end by 1 base, with 11 bases between. From germline, CDR1 is ENHRY and CDR2 SYGVKD. The CDR3 is 16 amino acids. The CDR3 loop reads CAISEAGTLNTGELFF. For the CDR3, the DNA is TGTGCCATCAGTGAGGCGGGGACATTGAACACCGGGGAGCTGTTTTTT.

V and J are TRBV7-2 and TRBJ1-2; D is unclear. Trimming stripped 5 bases from V and 5 bases from J, with 24 bases between. Germline V gives CDR1 SGHTA, CDR2 FQGNSA. The length of the CDR3 is 17 residues. The CDR3: CASSPRSGVQPKYGYTF. Here the CDR3 DNA reads TGTGCCAGCAGCCCAAGGTCTGGGGTACAGCCGAAGTATGGCTACACCTTC.

This clone was observed a single time. The rearrangement links TRBV5-1 to TRBJ1-2, with D hard to call. V shed 5 bases and J shed 4 bases, with 27 bases lying between them. Germline lookup yields CDR1 SGHRS and CDR2 YFSETQ. This CDR3 comprises 18 residues. CDR3 residues: CASRQLPYPVGSGYGYTF. As DNA, the CDR3 is TGCGCCAGCAGGCAACTCCCCTATCCGGTTGGGAGCGGCTATGGCTACACCTTC.

CDR3 protein: CASSLLEPHSYEQYF. Here the CDR3 DNA reads TGTGCCAGCAGCTTGCTCGAGCCCCACTCCTACGAGCAGTACTTC. The chain couples TRBV5-6 to TRBJ2-7; D call uncertain. Germline assignment: CDR1 SGHDT and CDR2 YYEEEE. There are 15 residues in the CDR3. The V end was cut by 1 base, the J end by 0 bases, with 11 bases between.

The chain combines TRBV6-1 with TRBJ1-2; D remains unclear. Trimming took 1 base from V and 5 from J, leaving 8 bases between them. CDR3 length equals 13 residues. Germline V gives CDR1 MNHNS, CDR2 SASEGT. The chain's CDR3 is CASSEVGEYGYTF. The CDR3, as DNA: TGTGCCAGCAGTGAAGTTGGAGAATATGGCTACACCTTC.

The chain uses TRBV2 and TRBJ2-4; D remains ambiguous. The CDR3 contains 13 residues. Germline V gene lookup returns CDR1 SNHLY and CDR2 FYNNEI. The germline V and J ends were trimmed by 3 bases and 4 bases, with 7 bases remaining between them. The CDR3 bases are TGTGCCAGCAGTGAGGCAGCTAAAAACATTCAGTACTTC. Residues: CASSEAAKNIQYF.

This chain joins TRBV6-5 and TRBJ1-1; D gene uncertain. Trimming took off 0 bases at V and 1 base at J, with 6 bases between the two ends. This CDR3 has 14 amino acids. From germline, CDR1 is MNHEY and CDR2 SVGAGI. Here the CDR3 DNA reads TGTGCCAGCAGTTACTCGAACCGGAACACTGAAGCTTTCTTT. This gives the protein CASSYSNRNTEAFF.

This clone showed up just once. The J gene is TRBJ2-5, the V gene TRBV11-3, with 8 bases aligning to TRBD1. CDR1 and CDR2 (germline): SGHNT, YENEEA. Germline trimming cut 7 bases from V and 9 bases from J; bases unmatched to any gene: 7. This CDR3 contains 12 residues. CDR3: CASTGTGLAQYF. The CDR3 DNA reads as TGTGCCAGCACCGGGACAGGACTGGCCCAGTACTTC.

This chain joins TRBV6-2 or TRBV6-3 and TRBJ2-3, with a weak D call TRBD1 (6 bases). The germline V gene encodes CDR1 MNHEY and CDR2 SVGEGT. The CDR3 covers 12 residues. Trimming took 4 bases from V and 9 from J, leaving 11 bases between them. CDR3 nucleotide sequence: TGTGCCAGCAGTTTCTGGGACAACACGCAGTATTTT. Its translation is CASSFWDNTQYF.

This clone was observed a handful of times. The chain has TRBV6-4 and TRBJ2-1; D possibly corresponds to TRBD2 (6 bases). Trimming shortened V by 4 bases and J by 0 bases, and 13 bases separated the two germline ends. There are 16 residues in the CDR3. Germline lookup yields CDR1 MRHNA and CDR2 SNTAGT. The CDR3 spells CASSVIAASSYNEQFF. The CDR3 DNA follows: TGTGCCAGCAGTGTCATAGCGGCTAGCTCCTACAATGAGCAGTTCTTC.

The chain joins TRBV6-5 to TRBJ1-2; D gene ambiguous. The CDR3 is made up of 16 amino acids. V lost 0 bases and J 4 bases, leaving 15 bases between the germline ends. Germline CDR1 and CDR2: MNHEY and SVGAGI. This CDR3 reads CASSYSRAAAGYGYTF. The CDR3 coding sequence is TGTGCCAGCAGTTACTCGAGGGCGGCCGCCGGCTATGGCTACACCTTC.

This clone was counted between two and nine times. The rearrangement joins TRBV27 to TRBJ1-4, with TRBD1 matching 8 bases. The CDR3 extends over 14 amino acids. J was trimmed by 5 bases and V by 5 bases; bases with no gene match: 4. The germline gives CDR1 MNHEY, CDR2 SMNVEV (reference sequence). CDR3 region: CASSLQGENEKLFF. CDR3 in DNA: TGTGCCAGCAGTCTACAGGGGGAGAATGAAAAACTGTTTTTT.

The chain carries TRBV7-3 and TRBJ1-3; D remains ambiguous. The length of the CDR3 is 13 residues. Germline CDR1 reads SGHTA; CDR2 reads FQGTGA. Trimming removed 1 base at V and 4 bases at J, with 5 bases between. The chain's CDR3 is CASSLMFGNTIYF. The DNA of the CDR3 is TGTGCCAGCAGCTTAATGTTCGGAAACACCATATATTTT.

The chain links TRBV7-9 to TRBJ1-1; 7 nucleotides match TRBD1. Trimming removed 2 bases from V and 7 bases from J; junction bases left unmatched: 7. This CDR3 has 14 amino acids. Germline lookup yields CDR1 SEHNR and CDR2 FQNEAQ (reference sequence). CDR3 protein: CASSLRTAGGEAFF. CDR3 nucleotide sequence: TGTGCCAGCAGCTTAAGGACCGCAGGGGGTGAAGCTTTCTTT.

The J gene is TRBJ1-1, the V gene TRBV10-3; TRBD1 might be the D (5 bases). The V gene's germline CDR1 is ENHRY and CDR2 SYGVKD. V was clipped by 2 bases and J by 1 base, with 11 bases between them. This CDR3 has 15 amino acids. CDR3 amino acids: CAISEGQTGNTEAFF. In DNA form, the CDR3 reads TGTGCCATCAGTGAGGGACAAACAGGGAACACTGAAGCTTTCTTT.

The V gene is TRBV25-1, the J gene TRBJ2-7; D gene ambiguous. The V end was cut by 2 bases, the J end by 3 bases, with 5 bases between. The CDR3 extends over 12 amino acids. Germline-derived CDR1 and CDR2 are MGHDK and SYGVNS. CDR3 protein: CASSENGYEQYF. CDR3 sequence (DNA): TGTGCCAGCAGTGAAAACGGCTACGAGCAGTACTTC.

J is TRBJ2-6 and V is TRBV4-1; D possibly uses TRBD1 or TRBD2 (5 bases each). The germline V gene has CDR1 MGHRA and CDR2 YSYEKL. Trimming took 4 bases from V and 1 from J, leaving 14 bases between them. The CDR3 is 17 amino acids. The CDR3: CASSRGPARSGANVLTF. In DNA form, the CDR3 reads TGCGCCAGCAGCCGGGGACCGGCCCGGTCTGGGGCCAACGTCCTGACTTTC.

The chain recombines TRBV5-4 with TRBJ2-3, with a possible D match to TRBD2 (6 bases). The CDR3 has 15 amino acids. Germline V CDR1 and CDR2: SGHNT, YYREEE (reference sequence). V dropped 3 bases and J dropped 6 bases, with 17 bases sitting between them. The CDR3 region is CASSSKTRAGDTQYF. The CDR3, as DNA: TGTGCCAGCAGCTCGAAAACGCGGGCGGGGGATACGCAGTATTTT.

The rearrangement joins TRBV30 to TRBJ1-2; perhaps TRBD1 as D (5 bases). The V gene's germline CDR1 is GTSNPN and CDR2 SVGIG (reference sequence). The CDR3 runs 14 residues. V was cut by 1 base and J by 8 bases, with 17 bases left in between. This CDR3 is CAWSARGEGGGYTF. In DNA form, the CDR3 reads TGTGCCTGGAGTGCACGAGGGGAAGGAGGGGGCTACACCTTC.

V usage is TRBV12-3 or TRBV12-4 and J usage is TRBJ1-1; D ambiguous. CDR3 length equals 13 residues. Trimming removed 11 bases at V and 4 bases at J, with 17 bases between. CDR3 DNA sequence: TGTGCCGTTATCAGGTCAAGGATCACTGAAGCTTTCTTT. Its translation: CAVIRSRITEAFF.

In DNA form, the CDR3 reads TGTGCCAGCAGCCCGGGCCTAGTCGAGGCCACCTATAATTCACCCCTCCACTTT. Amino acid sequence: CASSPGLVEATYNSPLHF. The chain carries TRBV7-8 and TRBJ1-6; D unclear. The V gene's germline CDR1 is SGHVS and CDR2 FQNEAQ. V was shortened by 5 bases and J by 2 bases, with 19 bases between the two germline ends. The CDR3 sequence is 18 residues long.

The chain recombines TRBV5-5 with TRBJ2-7, with TRBD1 as a possible D gene (5 bases). The germline gives CDR1 SGHKS, CDR2 YYEKEE (reference sequence). Trimming stripped 0 bases from V and 3 bases from J, with 10 bases between. The CDR3 has 14 amino acids. In nucleotides, the CDR3 is TGTGCCAGCAGCTTGGGGGTCAGGGACTACGAGCAGTACTTC. Protein sequence: CASSLGVRDYEQYF.

V and J are TRBV7-2 and TRBJ2-5; 10 bases fit TRBD1. The junction had 11 bases not matched to a gene; V was cut back by 5 bases and J by 5 bases. The CDR3 consists of 16 residues. Germline V gives CDR1 SGHTA, CDR2 FQGNSA. The CDR3 coding sequence is TGTGCCAGCAGCCCCAGACAGGGGGCGCGTTTTGAGACCCAGTACTTC. It encodes CASSPRQGARFETQYF. Filled out from reference TRBV7-2 and TRBJ2-5, the complete variable domain reads GAGVSQSPSNKVTEKGKDVELRCDPISGHTALYWYRQSLGQGLEFLIYFQGNSAPDKSGLPSDRFSAERTGGSVSTLTIQRTQQEDSAVYLCASSPRQGARFETQYFGPGTRLLVL.

The V call is TRBV24-1, the J call TRBJ1-2, with unresolved D. This CDR3 has 12 residues. V lost 6 bases to trimming and J lost 0 bases, with 4 bases between them. Germline-derived CDR1 and CDR2 are KGHDR and SFDVKD. The chain's CDR3 is CATSNPNYGYTF. CDR3 nucleotide sequence: TGTGCCACCAGTAACCCTAACTATGGCTACACCTTC.